There are many counts of the clone carrying this T cell receptor beta chain. Trimming took 1 base from V and 2 from J, leaving 17 bases between them. Germline lookup yields CDR1 LGHDT and CDR2 YNNKEL (reference sequence). The CDR3 is 17 residues long. The time point denotes: longitudinal time-point 1 (baseline). Among the participants, healthy controls were blood bank volunteers in Maryland, USA. This entry comes from a study of neurological immune-mediated disorders. MiXCR, applied by TCRdb to the 5' RACE reads, yields one record per CDR3 protein. The sample contains tens of thousands of distinct CDR3 sequences, roughly 10% of which appear only once.

Sequences were obtained from PBMCs. The chain couples TRBV3-1 to TRBJ1-2; no definite D call. The sequence came from a man aged 25 to 45 in good health. The CDR3 spells CASSQGLQIPSNYGYTF. Written as DNA, the CDR3 is TGTGCCAGCAGCCAAGGTCTACAGATTCCAAGCAACTATGGCTACACCTTC.